Listed below are T cell receptor beta chains from one sample, sequenced in a study of blood T cells in healthy people across ages. TCRdb reanalysed the 5' RACE reads using MiXCR and keeps one entry per CDR3 protein. The table shows 630,000 or so distinct CDR3 sequences, with less than 40% occurring only once. The sequencing sample was made of blood. The origin of the receptors is a woman aged 80 or over in good health. CDR3s include the opening cysteine and the closing phenylalanine or tryptophan. A D gene is named only where the DNA matches it firmly. Only part of the rows carry a size: once, few, many, or a class if the clone is expanded.

cdr3_length	clone_size	d_call	j_call	v_call	cdr3_aa	cdr3_nt
13	NA	NA	TRBJ1-2	TRBV29-1	CSVERGINYGHTF	TGCAGCGTGGAACGGGGCATAAACTATGGCCACACCTTC
12	NA	NA	TRBJ2-1	TRBV7-3	CASSFLNDEQFF	TGTGCCAGCAGCTTTCTAAACGATGAGCAGTTCTTC
13	many	NA	TRBJ2-1	TRBV6-1	CASSDITYNEQFF	TGTGCCAGCAGTGACATTACGTACAATGAGCAGTTCTTC
15	few	NA	TRBJ1-1	TRBV6-1	CASSHTTAMNTEAFF	TGTGCCAGCAGCCATACAACGGCCATGAACACTGAAGCTTTCTTT
16	NA	NA	TRBJ2-4	TRBV23-1	CASSQSKGSAKNIQYF	TGCGCCAGCAGTCAATCGAAGGGGTCGGCCAAAAACATTCAGTACTTC
14	NA	TRBD1	TRBJ2-7	TRBV20-1	CSARSGQGRGEQYF	TGCAGTGCTAGGTCGGGACAGGGAAGAGGCGAGCAGTACTTC
17	NA	NA	TRBJ2-3	TRBV12-3/TRBV12-4	CASSLVYPGVGTDTQYF	TGTGCCAGCAGTTTAGTTTACCCTGGGGTAGGCACAGATACGCAGTATTTT
16	many	NA	TRBJ2-5	TRBV7-2	CASHGGGGGLQETQYF	TGTGCCAGCCACGGGGGTGGGGGGGGCCTCCAAGAGACCCAGTACTTC
14	many	TRBD1	TRBJ2-5	TRBV7-3	CASSRTGGLETQYF	TGTGCCAGCAGCCGGACAGGGGGCTTGGAGACCCAGTACTTC
13	many	NA	TRBJ1-1	TRBV9	CASSVSQGTEAFF	TGTGCCAGCAGCGTATCCCAGGGAACTGAAGCTTTCTTT
16	few	TRBD2	TRBJ2-3	TRBV28	CASSLAGGPSTDTQYF	TGTGCCAGCAGTTTAGCGGGGGGGCCAAGCACAGATACGCAGTATTTT
15	many	NA	TRBJ2-3	TRBV7-2	CASSLDSYPTDTQYF	TGTGCCAGCAGCCTAGATTCCTACCCAACAGATACGCAGTATTTT
14	few	NA	TRBJ1-1	TRBV7-2	CASSLSPENTEAFF	TGTGCCAGCAGCCTATCCCCCGAGAACACTGAAGCTTTCTTT
14	NA	TRBD1	TRBJ2-7	TRBV10-3	CAISGGTGCYEQYF	TGTGCCATCAGTGGGGGGACAGGGTGCTACGAGCAGTACTTC
14	many	TRBD1	TRBJ2-7	TRBV18	CASSPSDRVYEQYF	TGTGCCAGCTCACCGTCCGACAGGGTTTACGAGCAGTACTTC
14	once	NA	TRBJ1-4	TRBV5-1	CASRKGGSNEKLFF	TGCGCCAGCAGGAAAGGGGGGTCTAATGAAAAACTGTTTTTT